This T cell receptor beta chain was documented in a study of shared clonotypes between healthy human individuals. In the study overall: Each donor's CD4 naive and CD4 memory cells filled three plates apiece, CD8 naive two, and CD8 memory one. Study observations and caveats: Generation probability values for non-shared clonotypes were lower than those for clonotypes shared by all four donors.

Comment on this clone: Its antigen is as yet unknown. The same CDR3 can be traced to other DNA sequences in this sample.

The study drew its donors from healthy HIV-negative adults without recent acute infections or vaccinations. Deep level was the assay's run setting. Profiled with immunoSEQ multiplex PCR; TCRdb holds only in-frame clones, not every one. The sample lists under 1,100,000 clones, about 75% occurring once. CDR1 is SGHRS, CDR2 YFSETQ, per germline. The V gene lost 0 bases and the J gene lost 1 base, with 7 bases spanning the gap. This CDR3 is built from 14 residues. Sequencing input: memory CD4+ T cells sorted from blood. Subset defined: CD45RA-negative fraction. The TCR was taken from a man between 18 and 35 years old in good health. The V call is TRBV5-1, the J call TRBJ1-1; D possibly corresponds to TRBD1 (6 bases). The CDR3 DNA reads TGCGCCAGCAGCTTGGGAGGGGGGAACACTGAAGCTTTCTTT. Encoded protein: CASSLGGGNTEAFF.